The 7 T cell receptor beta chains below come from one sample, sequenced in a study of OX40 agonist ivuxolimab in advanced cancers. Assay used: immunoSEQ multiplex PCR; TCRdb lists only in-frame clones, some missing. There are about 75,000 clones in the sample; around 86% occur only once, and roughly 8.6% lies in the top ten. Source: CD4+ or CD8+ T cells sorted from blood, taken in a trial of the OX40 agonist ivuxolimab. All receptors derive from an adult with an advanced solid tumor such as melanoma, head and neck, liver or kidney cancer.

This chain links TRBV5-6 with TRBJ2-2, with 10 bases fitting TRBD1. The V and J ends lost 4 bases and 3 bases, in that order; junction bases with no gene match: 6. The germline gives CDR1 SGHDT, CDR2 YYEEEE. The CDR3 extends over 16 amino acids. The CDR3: CASSPGDRGHTGELFF. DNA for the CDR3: TGTGCCAGCAGCCCGGGAGACAGGGGGCACACCGGGGAGCTGTTTTTT. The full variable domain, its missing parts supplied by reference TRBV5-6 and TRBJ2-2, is DAGVTQSPTHLIKTRGQQVTLRCSPKSGHDTVSWYQQALGQGPQFIFQYYEEEERQRGNFPDRFSGHQFPNYSSELNVNALLLGDSALYLCASSPGDRGHTGELFFGEGSRLTVL.

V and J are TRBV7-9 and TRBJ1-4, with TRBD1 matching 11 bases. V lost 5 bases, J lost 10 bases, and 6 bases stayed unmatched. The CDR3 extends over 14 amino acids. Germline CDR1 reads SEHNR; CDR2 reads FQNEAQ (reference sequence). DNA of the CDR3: TGTGCCAGCAGCCCGCCGGGACAGGGGGGAAAACTGTTTTTT. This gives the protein CASSPPGQGGKLFF. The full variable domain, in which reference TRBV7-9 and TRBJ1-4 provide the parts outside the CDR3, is DTGVSQNPRHKITKRGQNVTFRCDPISEHNRLYWYRQTLGQGPEFLTYFQNEAQLEKSRLLSDRFSAERPKGSFSTLEIQRTEQGDSAMYLCASSPPGQGGKLFFGSGTQLSVL.

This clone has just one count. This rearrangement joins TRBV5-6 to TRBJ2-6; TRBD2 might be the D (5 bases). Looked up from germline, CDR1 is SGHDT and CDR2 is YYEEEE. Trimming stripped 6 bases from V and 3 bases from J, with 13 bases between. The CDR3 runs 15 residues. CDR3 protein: CASMGRGGGANVLTF. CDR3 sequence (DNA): TGTGCCAGCATGGGCCGGGGTGGTGGGGCCAACGTCCTGACTTTC.

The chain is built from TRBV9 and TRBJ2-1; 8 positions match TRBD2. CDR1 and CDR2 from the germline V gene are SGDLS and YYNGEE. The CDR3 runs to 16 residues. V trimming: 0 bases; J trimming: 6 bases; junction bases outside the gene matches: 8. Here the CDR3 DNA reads TGTGCCAGCAGCGTAGTAGGGGCGGGAGGAACCAATGAGCAGTTCTTC. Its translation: CASSVVGAGGTNEQFF. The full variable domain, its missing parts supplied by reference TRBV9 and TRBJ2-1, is DSGVTQTPKHLITATGQRVTLRCSPRSGDLSVYWYQQSLDQGLQFLIQYYNGEERAKGNILERFSAQQFPDLHSELNLSSLELGDSALYFCASSVVGAGGTNEQFFGPGTRLTVL.

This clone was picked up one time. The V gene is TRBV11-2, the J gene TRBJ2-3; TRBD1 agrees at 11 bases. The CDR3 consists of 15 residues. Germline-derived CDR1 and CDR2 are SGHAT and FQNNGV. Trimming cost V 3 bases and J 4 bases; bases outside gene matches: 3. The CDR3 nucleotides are TGTGCCAGCAGCTTTTGGACAGGGGGCTCAGATACGCAGTATTTT. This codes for CASSFWTGGSDTQYF.

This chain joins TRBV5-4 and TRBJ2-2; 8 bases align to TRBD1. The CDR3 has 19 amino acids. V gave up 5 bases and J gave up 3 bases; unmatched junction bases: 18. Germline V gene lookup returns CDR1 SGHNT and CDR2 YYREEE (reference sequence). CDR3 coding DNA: TGTGCCAGCAGTCGAAATAGGGCCGATACAGGGGGTTACACCGGGGAGCTGTTTTTT. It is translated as CASSRNRADTGGYTGELFF.

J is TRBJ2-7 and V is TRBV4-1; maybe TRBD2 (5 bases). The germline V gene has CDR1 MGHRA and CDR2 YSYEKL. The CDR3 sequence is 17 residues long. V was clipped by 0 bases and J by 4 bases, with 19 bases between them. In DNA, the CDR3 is TGCGCCAGCAGCCAAGATCTGGATTCCCCTAGCCCGTACGAGCAGTACTTC. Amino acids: CASSQDLDSPSPYEQYF.